Detailed here is one T cell receptor beta chain. Antigen: not known. This entry comes from a study of T cell repertoires and HLA-DP antigens. Points from the study as a whole: The CD4+ repertoire was not split into naive and memory.

TCRdb's copy holds only in-frame clones and misses some; the assay was immunoSEQ multiplex PCR. The sample lists approximately 86,000 clones, roughly 86% occurring once. The length of the CDR3 is 14 residues. V gave up 4 bases and J gave up 8 bases, with 14 bases separating them. From germline, CDR1 is SEHNR and CDR2 FQNEAQ (reference sequence). The chain joins TRBV7-9 to TRBJ2-2; the D gene is possibly TRBD2 (6 bases). Sequencing input: CD4+ T cells from PBMCs. The receptor's source is a man aged 50 to 59 in good health and CMV-seronegative. The CDR3 loop is CASSSFWGTGELFF. For the CDR3, the DNA is TGTGCCAGCAGCTCCTTTTGGGGGACTGGGGAGCTGTTTTTT.